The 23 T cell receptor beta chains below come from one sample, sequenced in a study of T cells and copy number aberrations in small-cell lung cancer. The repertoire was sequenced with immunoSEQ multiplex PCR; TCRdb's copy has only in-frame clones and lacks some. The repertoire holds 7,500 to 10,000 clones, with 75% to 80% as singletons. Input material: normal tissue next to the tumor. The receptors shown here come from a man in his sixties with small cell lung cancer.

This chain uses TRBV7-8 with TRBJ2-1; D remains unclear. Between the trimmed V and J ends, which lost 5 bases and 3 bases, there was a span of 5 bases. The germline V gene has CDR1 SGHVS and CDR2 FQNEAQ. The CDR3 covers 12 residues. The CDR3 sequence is CASSINYNEQFF. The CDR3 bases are TGTGCCAGCAGCATAAACTACAATGAGCAGTTCTTC.

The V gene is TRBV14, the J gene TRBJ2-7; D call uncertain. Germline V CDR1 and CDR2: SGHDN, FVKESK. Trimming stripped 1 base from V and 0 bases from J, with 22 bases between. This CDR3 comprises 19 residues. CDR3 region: CASSQGLATWQESSYEQYF. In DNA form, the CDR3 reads TGTGCCAGCAGCCAAGGATTGGCCACGTGGCAGGAGAGCTCCTACGAGCAGTACTTC.

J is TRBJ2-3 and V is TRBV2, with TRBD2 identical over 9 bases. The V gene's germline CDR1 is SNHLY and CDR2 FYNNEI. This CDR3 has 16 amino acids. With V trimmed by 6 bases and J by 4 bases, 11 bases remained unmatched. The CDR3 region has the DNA TGTGCCAGCAGCTCGACTCCGGGACTAGCTGCAGATACGCAGTATTTT. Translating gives CASSSTPGLAADTQYF.

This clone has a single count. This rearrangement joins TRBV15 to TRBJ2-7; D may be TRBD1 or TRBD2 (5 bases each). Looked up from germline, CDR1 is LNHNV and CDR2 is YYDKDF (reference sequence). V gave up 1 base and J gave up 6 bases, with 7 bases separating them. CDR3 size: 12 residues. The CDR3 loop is CATSRVGTEQYF. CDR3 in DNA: TGTGCCACCAGCAGAGTAGGGACCGAGCAGTACTTC.

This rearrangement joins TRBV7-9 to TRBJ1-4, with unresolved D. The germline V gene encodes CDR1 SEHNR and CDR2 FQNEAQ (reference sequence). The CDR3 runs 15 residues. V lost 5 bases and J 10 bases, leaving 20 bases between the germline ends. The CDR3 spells CASSRSDGLRGKLFF. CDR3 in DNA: TGTGCCAGCAGCCGGTCCGACGGATTGAGAGGAAAACTGTTTTTT.

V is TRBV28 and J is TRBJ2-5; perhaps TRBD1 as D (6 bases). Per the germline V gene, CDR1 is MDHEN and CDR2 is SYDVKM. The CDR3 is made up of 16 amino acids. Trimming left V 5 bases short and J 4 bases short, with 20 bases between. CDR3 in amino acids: CASSPSLGGVVETQYF. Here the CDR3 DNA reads TGTGCCAGCAGTCCCTCCCTAGGGGGAGTCGTAGAGACCCAGTACTTC.

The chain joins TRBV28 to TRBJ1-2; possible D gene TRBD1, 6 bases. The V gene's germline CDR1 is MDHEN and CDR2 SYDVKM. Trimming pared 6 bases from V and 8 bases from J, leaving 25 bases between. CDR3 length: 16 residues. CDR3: CASRTPQGLGTVGYTF. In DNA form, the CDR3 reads TGTGCCAGCAGAACTCCACAGGGCTTGGGCACAGTCGGCTACACCTTC.

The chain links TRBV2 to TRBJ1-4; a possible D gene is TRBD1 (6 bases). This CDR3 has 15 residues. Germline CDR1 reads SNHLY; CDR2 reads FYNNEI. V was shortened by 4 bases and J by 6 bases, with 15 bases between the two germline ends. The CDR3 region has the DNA TGTGCCAGCAGTGTTCAGGGGTATATAGATGAAAAACTGTTTTTT. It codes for CASSVQGYIDEKLFF.

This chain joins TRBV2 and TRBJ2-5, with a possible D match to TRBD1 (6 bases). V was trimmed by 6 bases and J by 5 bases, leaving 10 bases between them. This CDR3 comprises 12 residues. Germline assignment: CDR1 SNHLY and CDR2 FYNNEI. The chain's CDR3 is CASRGRGETQYF. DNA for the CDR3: TGTGCCAGCAGGGGCAGGGGCGAGACCCAGTACTTC.

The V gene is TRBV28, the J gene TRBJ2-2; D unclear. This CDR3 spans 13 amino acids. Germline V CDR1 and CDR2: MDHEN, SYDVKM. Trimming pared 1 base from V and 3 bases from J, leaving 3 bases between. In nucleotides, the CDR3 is TGTGCCAGCAGTTTATTAGACACCGGGGAGCTGTTTTTT. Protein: CASSLLDTGELFF.

The CDR3 DNA reads TGTGCCCACCCACGGGACTCCTCATTTCCCCATGACTACACCTTC. Its protein is CAHPRDSSFPHDYTF. This chain connects TRBV30 to TRBJ1-2, with D perhaps TRBD1 (5 bases). V gave up 8 bases and J gave up 10 bases, with 29 bases separating them. CDR1 is GTSNPN, CDR2 SVGIG, per germline (reference sequence). CDR3 size: 15 residues.

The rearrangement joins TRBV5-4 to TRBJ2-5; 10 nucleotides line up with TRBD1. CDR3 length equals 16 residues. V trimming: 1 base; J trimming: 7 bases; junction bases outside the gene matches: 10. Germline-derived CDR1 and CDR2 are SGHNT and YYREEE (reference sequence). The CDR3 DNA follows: TGTGCCAGCAGCTTGTACCGACAGGGGGCACGGGGGACCCAGTACTTC. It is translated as CASSLYRQGARGTQYF.

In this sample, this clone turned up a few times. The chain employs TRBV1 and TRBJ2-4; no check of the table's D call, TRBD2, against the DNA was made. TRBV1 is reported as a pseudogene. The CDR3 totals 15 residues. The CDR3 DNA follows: TGCACCAGCAACATAGCGGTACTAGCCAAAAACATTCAGTACTTC. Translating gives CTSNIAVLAKNIQYF.

CDR3 protein: CASSLTWGEEQYF. For the CDR3, the DNA is TGTGCCAGCAGTTTAACTTGGGGAGAAGAGCAGTACTTC. The V gene is TRBV27, the J gene TRBJ2-7; TRBD2 is a possible D gene (5 bases). Germline V gene sequence: CDR1 MNHEY, CDR2 SMNVEV (reference sequence). With 2 bases removed from V and 7 bases from J, the gap between germline ends came to 12 bases. This CDR3 region has 13 residues.

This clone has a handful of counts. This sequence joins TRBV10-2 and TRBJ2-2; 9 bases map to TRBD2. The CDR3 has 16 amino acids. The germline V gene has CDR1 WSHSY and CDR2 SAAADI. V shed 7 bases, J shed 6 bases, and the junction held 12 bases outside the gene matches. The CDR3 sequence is CASTTYSGRFSGELFF. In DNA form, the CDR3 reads TGCGCCAGCACGACCTATAGCGGGAGATTTTCCGGGGAGCTGTTTTTT.

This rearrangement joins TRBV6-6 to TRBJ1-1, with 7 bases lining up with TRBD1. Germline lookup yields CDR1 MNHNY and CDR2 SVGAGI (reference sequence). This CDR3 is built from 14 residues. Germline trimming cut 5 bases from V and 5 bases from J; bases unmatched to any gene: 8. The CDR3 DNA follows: TGTGCCAGCAGTCCCCCGACAGGGAGGACTGAAGCTTTCTTT. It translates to CASSPPTGRTEAFF.

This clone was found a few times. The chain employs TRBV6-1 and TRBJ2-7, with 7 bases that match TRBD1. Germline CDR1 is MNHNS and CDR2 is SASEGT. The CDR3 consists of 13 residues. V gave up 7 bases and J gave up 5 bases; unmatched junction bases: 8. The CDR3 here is CASNRQGAHEQYF. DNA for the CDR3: TGTGCCAGCAACAGACAGGGTGCCCACGAGCAGTACTTC.

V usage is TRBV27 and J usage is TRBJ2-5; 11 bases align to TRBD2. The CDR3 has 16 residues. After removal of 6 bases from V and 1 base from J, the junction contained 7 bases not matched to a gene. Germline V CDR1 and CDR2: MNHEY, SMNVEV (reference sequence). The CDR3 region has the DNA TGTGCCAGCAGCTCGACTAGCGGGAAAGCCCAAGAGACCCAGTACTTC. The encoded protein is CASSSTSGKAQETQYF.

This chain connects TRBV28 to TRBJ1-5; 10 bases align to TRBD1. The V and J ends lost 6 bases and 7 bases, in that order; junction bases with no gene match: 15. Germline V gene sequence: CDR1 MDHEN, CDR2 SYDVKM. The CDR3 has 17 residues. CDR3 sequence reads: CASSRGSRQGAEQPQHF. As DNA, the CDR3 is TGTGCCAGCAGCCGCGGTTCGAGACAGGGGGCCGAGCAGCCCCAGCATTTT. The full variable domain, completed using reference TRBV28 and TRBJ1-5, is DVKVTQSSRYLVKRTGEKVFLECVQDMDHENMFWYRQDPGLGLRLIYFSYDVKMKEKGDIPEGYSVSREKKERFSLILESASTNQTSMYLCASSRGSRQGAEQPQHFGDGTRLSIL.

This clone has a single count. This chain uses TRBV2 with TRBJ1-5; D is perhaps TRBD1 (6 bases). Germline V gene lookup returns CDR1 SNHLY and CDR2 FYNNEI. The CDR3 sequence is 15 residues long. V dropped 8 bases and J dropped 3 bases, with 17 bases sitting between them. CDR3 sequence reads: CASDTGKWNNQPQHF. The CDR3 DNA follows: TGTGCCAGCGATACAGGGAAATGGAACAATCAGCCCCAGCATTTT.

The CDR3 loop is CASRRDRVGEQYF. The CDR3 DNA sequence: TGTGCCAGCAGGAGGGACAGGGTCGGCGAGCAGTACTTC. V gene TRBV6-1 combines with J gene TRBJ2-7, with 9 positions matching TRBD1. Germline-derived CDR1 and CDR2 are MNHNS and SASEGT. This CDR3 spans 13 amino acids. Germline trimming cut 6 bases from V and 6 bases from J; bases unmatched to any gene: 6.

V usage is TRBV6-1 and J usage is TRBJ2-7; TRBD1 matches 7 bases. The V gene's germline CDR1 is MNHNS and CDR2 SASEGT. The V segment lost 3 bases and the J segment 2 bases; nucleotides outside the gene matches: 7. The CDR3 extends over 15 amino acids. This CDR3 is CASSDETGPTYEQYF. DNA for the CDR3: TGTGCCAGCAGTGACGAGACAGGGCCAACCTACGAGCAGTACTTC.

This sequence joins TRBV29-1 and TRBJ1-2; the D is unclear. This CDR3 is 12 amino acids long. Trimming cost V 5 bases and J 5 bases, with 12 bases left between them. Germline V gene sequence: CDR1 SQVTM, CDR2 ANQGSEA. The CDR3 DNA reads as TGCAGCGTTTATGCGACAACATATGGCTACACCTTC. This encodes CSVYATTYGYTF.